This passage covers 9 T cell receptor beta chains from one sample sequenced in a study of blood T cell repertoires in COVID-19. Assay used: immunoSEQ multiplex PCR; TCRdb lists only in-frame clones, some missing. Here the sample spans a few hundred thousand clones, about 85% being singletons. The sample consisted of PBMCs or T cells enriched from blood (not recorded which). These receptors were taken from a woman in her 50s who had recovered from COVID-19.

The genes are TRBV7-9 and TRBJ1-3; a possible D gene is TRBD1 (6 bases). CDR3 size: 15 residues. Germline lookup yields CDR1 SEHNR and CDR2 FQNEAQ (reference sequence). V was shortened by 4 bases and J by 4 bases, with 14 bases between the two germline ends. This CDR3 reads CASSYITGTGNTIYF. CDR3 coding DNA: TGTGCCAGCAGCTATATCACAGGGACAGGAAACACCATATATTTT.

The chain is built from TRBV27 and TRBJ2-7, with unresolved D. The CDR3 runs 13 residues. Germline V gene sequence: CDR1 MNHEY, CDR2 SMNVEV (reference sequence). V shed 2 bases and J shed 2 bases, with 7 bases lying between them. The CDR3 spells CASSLLGPYEQYF. In DNA, the CDR3 is TGTGCCAGCAGTTTACTAGGTCCCTACGAGCAGTACTTC.

This clone was detected once. This rearrangement joins TRBV4-2 to TRBJ1-4, with TRBD1 as a possible D gene (5 bases). Deletions cut 4 bases from V and 3 bases from J, with 24 bases between. Germline V gene lookup returns CDR1 LGHNA and CDR2 YNFKEQ. The CDR3 is made up of 19 amino acids. DNA of the CDR3: TGTGCCAGCAGCCCTGAAGGGCGCAGGGCAGGTCCGGCTAATGAAAAACTGTTTTTT. Protein sequence: CASSPEGRRAGPANEKLFF.

The chain combines TRBV18 with TRBJ2-7; D might be TRBD2 (5 bases). The CDR3 runs to 15 residues. CDR1 and CDR2 (germline): KGHSH, LQKENI. V lost 2 bases and J lost 5, with 16 bases in between. The CDR3 sequence is CASSPATGVLDEQYF. CDR3 sequence (DNA): TGTGCCAGCTCACCAGCGACCGGGGTGTTAGACGAGCAGTACTTC.

The chain links TRBV20-1 to TRBJ2-1; tentatively, D is TRBD2 (6 bases). The CDR3 sequence is 11 residues long. Germline V gene sequence: CDR1 DFQATT, CDR2 SNEGSKA (reference sequence). V was trimmed by 6 bases and J by 8 bases, leaving 11 bases between them. The CDR3 spells CSAHTGDEQFF. CDR3 in DNA: TGCAGTGCCCACACGGGGGATGAGCAGTTCTTC.

The rearrangement uses TRBV30 and TRBJ2-7, with D possibly being TRBD1 (7 bases). Trimming removed 1 base from V and 1 base from J, with 8 bases in between. CDR1 GTSNPN and CDR2 SVGIG come from the germline V gene (reference sequence). The CDR3 extends over 13 amino acids. CDR3: CAWSAGGSYEQYF. For the CDR3, the DNA is TGTGCCTGGAGTGCAGGGGGGTCCTACGAGCAGTACTTC.

The genes are TRBV2 and TRBJ2-1; D is unresolved. The V end lost 2 bases, the J end lost 0 bases, and 11 bases lay between the germline ends. This CDR3 has 16 amino acids. Germline V gives CDR1 SNHLY, CDR2 FYNNEI. This CDR3 reads CASSESSSPSYNEQFF. As DNA, the CDR3 is TGTGCCAGCAGTGAATCCAGTTCCCCCTCCTACAATGAGCAGTTCTTC.

J is TRBJ2-7 and V is TRBV28, with D uncertain. The CDR3 is 14 amino acids. Trimming removed 4 bases at V and 3 bases at J, with 13 bases between. Germline V gives CDR1 MDHEN, CDR2 SYDVKM. The DNA for the CDR3 is TGTGCCAGCAGTTCCATCCCGGGTTACTACGAGCAGTACTTC. Protein sequence: CASSSIPGYYEQYF.

On this clone itself: One end of the junction does not line up with germline, which may come from a read error. The chain couples TRBV27 to TRBJ2-3; 8 positions agree with TRBD2. Germline lookup yields CDR1 MNHEY and CDR2 SMNVEV (reference sequence). This CDR3 is 15 amino acids long. Here the CDR3 reads CASSLISGSKDTQYF. CDR3 sequence (DNA): TGTGCCAGCAGTTTAATAAGCGGGAGCAAAGATACGCAGTATTTT.